The 26 T cell receptor beta chains presented below share a single source sample, sequenced in a study of technical replicates of blood from a handful of donors (dated by TCRdb to the late 2010s). The library was produced with the immunoSEQ multiplex PCR assay. Not all clones reach the TCRdb copy of this immuneACCESS table, which keeps in-frame sequences only. Checked studies attribute under half of the gap to unresolved V genes and leave the rest unexplained. This sample lists approximately 70,000 clones; about 95% were detected once. The ten largest clones capture approximately 0.24% of the sample. Sequencing was done on a sample of T cells isolated from PBMCs. The receptor set was obtained from a human donor in good health.

The rearrangement links TRBV21-1 to TRBJ2-1; the listed D gene, TRBD1, was not tested against the DNA. TRBV21-1 corresponds to a pseudogene. The length of the CDR3 is 10 residues. CDR3 sequence: CASSRGEQFF. The DNA for the CDR3 is TGTGCCAGCAGCAGGGGCGAGCAGTTCTTC.

This chain uses TRBV4-1 with TRBJ1-1; D remains ambiguous. Trimming stripped 1 base from V and 2 bases from J, with 11 bases between. In germline, CDR1 is MGHRA, CDR2 YSYEKL. This CDR3 region has 15 residues. The CDR3 region is CASSQGYSLNTEAFF. The CDR3 DNA reads as TGCGCCAGCAGCCAAGGCTACTCGCTCAACACTGAAGCTTTCTTT.

This chain uses TRBV11-3 with TRBJ2-1; the match to TRBD2 covers 14 bases. The germline V gene has CDR1 SGHNT and CDR2 YENEEA. The CDR3 runs to 18 residues. V shed 4 bases and J 0 bases; nucleotides not matched to a gene: 5. The CDR3 coding sequence is TGTGCCAGCAGCTCGGGACTAGCGGGAGTGGCCTCCTACAATGAGCAGTTCTTC. Translated, it gives CASSSGLAGVASYNEQFF.

The chain links TRBV2 to TRBJ2-3; TRBD2 matches 11 bases. J lost 3 bases, V lost 8 bases, and 4 bases had no gene match. The CDR3 runs 14 residues. Germline V gene lookup returns CDR1 SNHLY and CDR2 FYNNEI. The CDR3 region is CASLAGGSTDTQYF. DNA for the CDR3: TGTGCCAGCCTAGCGGGAGGATCAACAGATACGCAGTATTTT.

V is TRBV11-2 and J is TRBJ2-2, with 11 nucleotides matching TRBD2. CDR1 is SGHAT and CDR2 is FQNNGV in the germline V gene. The V and J ends lost 3 bases and 1 base, in that order; junction bases with no gene match: 1. The CDR3 runs 16 residues. The CDR3: CASSFTSGGNTGELFF. The CDR3 DNA is TGTGCCAGCAGCTTTACTAGCGGGGGGAACACCGGGGAGCTGTTTTTT.

This clone appeared a single time. This chain uses TRBV6-5 with TRBJ2-3; 11 nucleotides match TRBD2. Germline V CDR1 and CDR2: MNHEY, SVGAGI. Losses at the gene ends were 6 bases for V and 1 base for J; bases not matched to a gene: 3. The CDR3 consists of 15 residues. The CDR3 DNA reads as TGTGCCAGCAGGTCGGGACTAGCGGGCACAGATACGCAGTATTTT. This translates into CASRSGLAGTDTQYF.

The chain uses TRBV27 and TRBJ1-2; 11 bases align to TRBD1. Trimming took 5 bases from V and 4 from J; bases not matched to a gene: 9. In germline, CDR1 is MNHEY, CDR2 SMNVEV (reference sequence). The CDR3 sequence is 16 residues long. The CDR3 region has the DNA TGTGCCAGCAGTGCCGGGACAGGGGGTTTTGGCTATGGCTACACCTTC. It translates to CASSAGTGGFGYGYTF.

CDR3 DNA: TGTGCCAGCAGTCCGCCTGGTGGGGCCTCGCAGTTCTTC. It is translated as CASSPPGGASQFF. The rearrangement joins TRBV27 to TRBJ2-1, with a weak D call TRBD1 (5 bases). The CDR3 has 13 amino acids. V was shortened by 5 bases and J by 12 bases, with 17 bases between the two germline ends. CDR1 and CDR2 from the germline V gene are MNHEY and SMNVEV (reference sequence).

V gene TRBV29-1 combines with J gene TRBJ1-4, with D possibly being TRBD1 (5 bases). Germline V gene data show CDR1 as SQVTM and CDR2 as ANQGSEA. The V end was cut by 4 bases, the J end by 4 bases, with 16 bases between. This CDR3 spans 15 amino acids. This chain's CDR3 is CSVGVTGDLNEKLFF. The CDR3 DNA sequence: TGCAGCGTTGGGGTCACGGGGGACCTTAATGAAAAACTGTTTTTT.

The V call is TRBV27, the J call TRBJ1-1, with 10 bases matching TRBD1. Germline trimming cut 3 bases from V and 5 bases from J; bases unmatched to any gene: 9. Germline values: CDR1 MNHEY, CDR2 SMNVEV (reference sequence). The CDR3 is 16 residues long. CDR3 coding DNA: TGTGCCAGCAGTTTTTGGACAGGGGGAATCGGGACTGAAGCTTTCTTT. Protein: CASSFWTGGIGTEAFF.

DNA of the CDR3: TGTGCCAGCAGGAGAGGGACAGGTGCGAACACCGGGGAGCTGTTTTTT. This codes for CASRRGTGANTGELFF. This rearrangement joins TRBV5-4 to TRBJ2-2, with 8 bases aligning to TRBD1. CDR3 size: 16 residues. The germline gives CDR1 SGHNT, CDR2 YYREEE (reference sequence). Losses at the gene ends were 5 bases for V and 0 bases for J; bases not matched to a gene: 6.

V usage is TRBV6-1 and J usage is TRBJ1-1; D is possibly TRBD1 (6 bases). Trimming took off 4 bases at V and 5 bases at J, with 11 bases between the two ends. The CDR3 spans 13 residues. From germline, CDR1 is MNHNS and CDR2 SASEGT. CDR3 residues: CASSVTGRTEAFF. CDR3 nucleotide sequence: TGTGCCAGCAGTGTAACAGGGCGGACTGAAGCTTTCTTT.

The gene calls are TRBV23-1 and TRBJ2-3, with 8 positions matching TRBD1. TRBV23-1 is recorded as an ORF, its role being uncertain. Trimming cost V 5 bases and J 3 bases; bases outside gene matches: 7. This CDR3 is built from 15 residues. The CDR3, as DNA: TGCGCCAGCAGTACCGGACAGGGAATAACAGATACGCAGTATTTT. The encoded protein is CASSTGQGITDTQYF.

The chain combines TRBV19 with TRBJ1-4; TRBD1 aligns across 10 bases. J lost 8 bases, V lost 6 bases, and 3 bases had no gene match. Germline-derived CDR1 and CDR2 are LNHDA and SQIVND (reference sequence). CDR3 length equals 13 residues. CDR3 sequence reads: CASRTGQGEKLFF. The CDR3 nucleotides read TGTGCCAGTAGAACGGGACAGGGGGAAAAACTGTTTTTT.

This sequence joins TRBV7-9 and TRBJ2-2; D uncertain. CDR1 SEHNR and CDR2 FQNEAQ come from the germline V gene (reference sequence). V was pared by 6 bases and J by 4 bases, with 6 bases between. The CDR3 has 12 residues. Here the CDR3 reads CASRPGTGELFF. The CDR3 DNA sequence: TGTGCCAGCAGACCGGGCACCGGGGAGCTGTTTTTT.

The CDR3 protein is CASSATTSGGGIQYF. CDR3 bases: TGTGCCAGCAGTGCAACTACTAGCGGGGGTGGGATTCAGTACTTC. This chain links TRBV6-5 with TRBJ2-4; 11 positions agree with TRBD2. Germline CDR1 reads MNHEY; CDR2 reads SVGAGI. The junction had 10 bases not matched to a gene; V was cut back by 5 bases and J by 10 bases. The CDR3 is 15 residues long.

The genes are TRBV4-1 and TRBJ2-2, with 10 bases matching TRBD1. CDR1 and CDR2 from the germline V gene are MGHRA and YSYEKL. V gave up 1 base and J gave up 6 bases; unmatched junction bases: 11. The CDR3 has 18 residues. The CDR3 DNA sequence: TGCGCCAGCAGCCAAGGAACGTGGCAGGGGACAGGGGCCGGGGAGCTGTTTTTT. Translated, it gives CASSQGTWQGTGAGELFF.

V gene TRBV28 combines with J gene TRBJ2-5, with TRBD2 matching over 7 bases. Germline CDR1 reads MDHEN; CDR2 reads SYDVKM. The CDR3 is made up of 15 amino acids. The trim removed 3 bases at V and 5 bases at J, leaving 9 bases unmatched. The CDR3 region is CASSLGGSGWETQYF. The CDR3 coding sequence is TGTGCCAGCAGTTTGGGCGGGAGTGGTTGGGAGACCCAGTACTTC.

The genes are TRBV7-9 and TRBJ2-5; D may be TRBD2 (6 bases). Trimming took 4 bases from V and 3 from J, leaving 12 bases between them. This CDR3 is 14 amino acids long. Per germline, CDR1 SEHNR and CDR2 FQNEAQ (reference sequence). CDR3 nucleotides: TGTGCCAGCAGCTATGGAACTAGCAAAGAGACCCAGTACTTC. This translates into CASSYGTSKETQYF.

The chain uses TRBV10-1 and TRBJ2-3; 7 positions match TRBD1. With 2 bases clipped from V and 3 bases from J, the junction kept 5 bases outside the gene matches. Germline assignment: CDR1 WNHNN and CDR2 SYGVQD (reference sequence). The CDR3 sequence is 15 residues long. CDR3 region: CASSERGQRTDTQYF. CDR3 coding DNA: TGCGCCAGCAGTGAGAGGGGACAGAGGACAGATACGCAGTATTTT.

The rearrangement joins TRBV28 to TRBJ2-2; no definite D call. The germline V gene encodes CDR1 MDHEN and CDR2 SYDVKM. The V end lost 2 bases, the J end lost 6 bases, and 7 bases lay between the germline ends. The CDR3 covers 13 residues. The CDR3 DNA reads TGTGCCAGCAGTTTAATAGTTTCCGGGGAGCTGTTTTTT. As protein: CASSLIVSGELFF.

The gene calls are TRBV6-6 and TRBJ2-2; D gene ambiguous. From germline, CDR1 is MNHNY and CDR2 SVGAGI (reference sequence). The CDR3 sequence is 14 residues long. Trimming left V 3 bases short and J 4 bases short, with 9 bases between. DNA for the CDR3: TGTGCCAGCAGTTATGACCAGCGCACCGGGGAGCTGTTTTTT. It translates to CASSYDQRTGELFF.

The V gene is TRBV6-1, the J gene TRBJ1-2; D possibly corresponds to TRBD1 (5 bases). This CDR3 is built from 14 residues. Trimming stripped 1 base from V and 5 bases from J, with 11 bases between. CDR1 MNHNS and CDR2 SASEGT come from the germline V gene. This CDR3 is CASSEVRGLYGYTF. The CDR3 DNA reads as TGTGCCAGCAGTGAAGTAAGGGGACTATATGGCTACACCTTC.

V and J are TRBV6-1 and TRBJ2-7; unclear D gene. Germline V gene sequence: CDR1 MNHNS, CDR2 SASEGT. Trimming pared 11 bases from V and 0 bases from J, leaving 14 bases between. This CDR3 comprises 13 residues. The CDR3 DNA sequence: TGTGCCTCGATCTCAGAAATCTCCTACGAGCAGTACTTC. Protein product: CASISEISYEQYF.

CDR3 loop: CASSAGTGDKQYF. CDR3 in DNA: TGTGCCAGCAGTGCTGGGACAGGGGATAAGCAGTACTTC. The gene calls are TRBV6-1 and TRBJ2-7; 10 bases map to TRBD1. Trimming took 4 bases from V and 8 from J; bases not matched to a gene: 5. There are 13 residues in the CDR3. Per germline, CDR1 MNHNS and CDR2 SASEGT.

The genes are TRBV6-4 and TRBJ1-2; 10 bases are a match to TRBD1. Germline values: CDR1 MRHNA, CDR2 SNTAGT. After removal of 5 bases from V and 2 bases from J, the junction contained 8 bases not matched to a gene. The CDR3 loop spans 16 amino acids. The CDR3 bases are TGTGCCAGCAGTCCCTCCGGGACAGGGGTAAACTATGGCTACACCTTC. This encodes CASSPSGTGVNYGYTF.